The text below deals with one T cell receptor (beta chain). Each PCR replicate from the sorted subsets contained about 210 ng DNA, which is about 30,000 T cell genomes. TCRdb's table, derived via immunoSEQ multiplex PCR, lists solely in-frame clones and lacks some. The repertoire consists of about 2.5 million clones, with less than 95% occurring once and the leading ten covering approximately 0.41%. This sample is part of a study of shared clonotypes between healthy human individuals. About the research overall: Donor ages ranged 18 to 49 years: a couple of women, a few men. Three plates each covered CD4 naive and memory; CD8 naive two, CD8 memory one.

In germline, CDR1 is SGHVS, CDR2 FQNEAQ. V shed 4 bases and J 1 base; nucleotides not matched to a gene: 8. The CDR3 consists of 16 residues. Material: naive CD4+ T cells from PBMCs. Subset specified: CD45RA+ positively selected. This receptor was taken from a man aged 18 to 29 in good health. Some clones in this sample may be carry-over from other donors' samples. This rearrangement joins TRBV7-8 to TRBJ2-7, with TRBD1 identical over 9 bases. In nucleotides, the CDR3 is TGTGCCAGCAGCTCCATCGAGGGACAGGGTTCCTACGAGCAGTACTTC. It is translated as CASSSIEGQGSYEQYF.